This T cell receptor (beta chain) derives from a study of pediatric ulcerative colitis. Method: immunoSEQ multiplex PCR; TCRdb's copy keeps in-frame clones and lacks some. Here the sample spans over 20,000 clones, about 71% being singletons. The CDR3 runs to 16 residues. V was clipped by 4 bases and J by 2 bases, with 15 bases between them. CDR1 and CDR2 from the germline V gene are SGHVS and FQNEAQ. On this clone itself: What it binds is unknown.

One to two pinch biopsies were taken from the rectum during colonoscopy. Notes on the study in general: Clonal expansions reduced rectal repertoire diversity in acute severe colitis. Blood-rectal clonal overlap within each person was significantly higher in ulcerative colitis patients than controls.

Sequenced: gut tissue. The TCR was taken from a boy aged 5-17 years with severe ulcerative colitis. This rearrangement joins TRBV7-8 to TRBJ2-1; tentative D call: TRBD1 (7 bases). CDR3 loop: CASSSGGPFPYNEQFF. CDR3 nucleotides: TGTGCCAGCAGCTCAGGGGGGCCATTCCCCTACAATGAGCAGTTCTTC.